This T cell receptor beta chain was recorded in a study of blood T cell repertoires in COVID-19. Turning to the study itself: COVID-19 samples, acute and convalescent, were from the United States, Italy and Spain.

Authors' methods: Using reference gene primer amplification, nucleated cell counts were estimated. TCRdb's copy holds only in-frame clones and misses some; the assay was immunoSEQ multiplex PCR. V, J and clone size are those of that table, while D and trimming were read from the DNA. The table shows fewer than 90,000 clones, with more than 70% occurring only once. Sequences were obtained from peripheral blood. This clonotype was sampled from a man aged 55 to 70 with acute or convalescent COVID-19.

The CDR3 sequence: CASSRAIETGEQYF. CDR3 sequence (DNA): TGCGCCAGCAGCAGAGCCATCGAAACGGGCGAGCAGTACTTC. The J gene is TRBJ2-7, the V gene TRBV5-1; D gene uncertain. Germline values: CDR1 SGHRS, CDR2 YFSETQ. V lost 4 bases and J lost 6, with 17 bases in between. The CDR3 consists of 14 residues.